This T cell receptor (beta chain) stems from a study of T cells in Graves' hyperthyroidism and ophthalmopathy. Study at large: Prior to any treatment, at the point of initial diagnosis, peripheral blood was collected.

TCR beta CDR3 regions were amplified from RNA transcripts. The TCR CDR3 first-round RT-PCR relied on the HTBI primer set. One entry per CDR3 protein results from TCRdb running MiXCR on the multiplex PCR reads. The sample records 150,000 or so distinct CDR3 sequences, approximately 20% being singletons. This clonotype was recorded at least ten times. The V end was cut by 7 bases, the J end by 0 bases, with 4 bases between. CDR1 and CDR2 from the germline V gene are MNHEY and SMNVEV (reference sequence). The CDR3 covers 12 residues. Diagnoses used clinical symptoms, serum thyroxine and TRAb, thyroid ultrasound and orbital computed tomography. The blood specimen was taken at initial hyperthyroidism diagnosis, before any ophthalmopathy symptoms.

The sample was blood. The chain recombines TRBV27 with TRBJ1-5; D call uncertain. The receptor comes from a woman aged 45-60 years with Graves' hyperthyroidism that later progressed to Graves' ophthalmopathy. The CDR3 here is CASIDSNQPQHF. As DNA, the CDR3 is TGTGCCAGCATTGATAGCAATCAGCCCCAGCATTTT.